This note documents a single TCR beta chain sequence. The target antigen is unknown. The sample belongs to a study of cytomegalovirus exposure and HLA in healthy donors. The trim removed 3 bases at V and 7 bases at J, leaving 7 bases unmatched. Germline V CDR1 and CDR2: MNHEY, SMNVEV (reference sequence). The CDR3 is 14 amino acids. Study-wide findings and caveats: 164 TCR beta chains were listed as cytomegalovirus-associated. A cluster of highly shared sequence variants was likely a sequencing artifact.

Primers for the PCR totalled 60 Vbeta and 13 Jbeta. TCRdb keeps only in-frame clones here, not all; method: immunoSEQ multiplex PCR. The profile covers 150,000 to 200,000 clones, with about 80% appearing a single time and approximately 0.73% taken by the ten largest. The sample taken for sequencing was PBMCs. The gene calls are TRBV27 and TRBJ1-2, with TRBD1 identical over 8 bases. The receptor comes from a woman in her 40s in good health and CMV-seronegative. DNA for the CDR3: TGTGCCAGCAGTTTGGGGGCAGGGGGCTCTGGCTACACCTTC. Translation: CASSLGAGGSGYTF.